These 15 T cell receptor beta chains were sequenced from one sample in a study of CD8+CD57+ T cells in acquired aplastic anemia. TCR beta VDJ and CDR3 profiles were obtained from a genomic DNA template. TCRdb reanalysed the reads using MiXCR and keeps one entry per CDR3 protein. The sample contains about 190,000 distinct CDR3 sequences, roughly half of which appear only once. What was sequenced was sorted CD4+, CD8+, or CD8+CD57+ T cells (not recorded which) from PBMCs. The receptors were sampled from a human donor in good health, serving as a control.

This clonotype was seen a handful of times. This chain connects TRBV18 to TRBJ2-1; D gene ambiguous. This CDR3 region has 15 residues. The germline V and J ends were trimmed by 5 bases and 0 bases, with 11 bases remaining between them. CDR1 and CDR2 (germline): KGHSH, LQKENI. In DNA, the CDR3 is TGTGCCAGCTCAAGGACCGCGAGCTCCTACAATGAGCAGTTCTTC. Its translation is CASSRTASSYNEQFF.

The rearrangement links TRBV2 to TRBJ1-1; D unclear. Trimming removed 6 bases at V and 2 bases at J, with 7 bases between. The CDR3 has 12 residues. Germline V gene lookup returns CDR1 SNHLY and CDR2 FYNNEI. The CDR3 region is CASRYSNTEAFF. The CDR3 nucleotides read TGTGCCAGCAGATACAGTAACACTGAAGCTTTCTTT.

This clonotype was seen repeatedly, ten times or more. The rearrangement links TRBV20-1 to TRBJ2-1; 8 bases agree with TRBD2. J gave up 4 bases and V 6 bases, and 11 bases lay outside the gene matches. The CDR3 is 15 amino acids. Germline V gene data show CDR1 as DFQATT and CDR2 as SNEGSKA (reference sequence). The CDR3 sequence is CSAPPIAGHYNEQFF. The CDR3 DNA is TGCAGTGCCCCCCCTATAGCGGGGCATTACAATGAGCAGTTCTTC.

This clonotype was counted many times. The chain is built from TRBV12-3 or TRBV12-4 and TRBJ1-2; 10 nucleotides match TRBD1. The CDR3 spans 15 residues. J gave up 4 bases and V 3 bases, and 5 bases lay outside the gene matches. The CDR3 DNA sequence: TGTGCCAGCAGTTTGGACAGGGGGGATATCTATGGCTACACCTTC. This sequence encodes CASSLDRGDIYGYTF.

The CDR3 here is CAISAAGGSSYEQYF. The DNA of the CDR3 is TGTGCCATCAGTGCGGCGGGAGGCAGCTCCTACGAGCAGTACTTC. This rearrangement joins TRBV10-3 to TRBJ2-7; 8 bases agree with TRBD2. The ends lost 4 bases at V and 0 bases at J; junction bases unmatched: 5. This CDR3 contains 15 residues. The germline V gene encodes CDR1 ENHRY and CDR2 SYGVKD.

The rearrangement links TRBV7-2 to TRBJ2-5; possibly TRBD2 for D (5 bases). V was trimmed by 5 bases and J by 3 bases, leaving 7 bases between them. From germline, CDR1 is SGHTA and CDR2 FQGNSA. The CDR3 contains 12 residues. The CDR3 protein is CASSRTEETQYF. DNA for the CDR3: TGTGCCAGCAGCCGGACTGAAGAGACCCAGTACTTC.

In DNA form, the CDR3 reads TGTGCCAGCAGCGTAGACAGGGATGGATCCGAGCAGTACTTC. This sequence encodes CASSVDRDGSEQYF. The chain carries TRBV9 and TRBJ2-7; D perhaps matches TRBD1 (6 bases). This CDR3 is 14 amino acids long. Looked up from germline, CDR1 is SGDLS and CDR2 is YYNGEE. V was trimmed by 0 bases and J by 6 bases, leaving 13 bases between them.

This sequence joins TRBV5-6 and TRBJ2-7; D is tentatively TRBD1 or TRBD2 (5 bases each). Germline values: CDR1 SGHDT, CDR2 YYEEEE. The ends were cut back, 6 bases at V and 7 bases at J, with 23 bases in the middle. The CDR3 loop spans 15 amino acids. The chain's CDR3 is CASTLRLGRYAEQYF. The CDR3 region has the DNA TGTGCCAGCACTCTCCGACTGGGACGCTACGCGGAGCAGTACTTC. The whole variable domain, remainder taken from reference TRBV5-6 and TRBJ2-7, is DAGVTQSPTHLIKTRGQQVTLRCSPKSGHDTVSWYQQALGQGPQFIFQYYEEEERQRGNFPDRFSGHQFPNYSSELNVNALLLGDSALYLCASTLRLGRYAEQYFGPGTRLTVT.

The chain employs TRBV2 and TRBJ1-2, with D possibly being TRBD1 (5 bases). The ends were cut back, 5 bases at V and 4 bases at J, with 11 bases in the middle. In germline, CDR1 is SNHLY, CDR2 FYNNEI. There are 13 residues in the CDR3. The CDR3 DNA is TGTGCCAGCAGTTTCGACAGCCCCTATGGCTACACCTTC. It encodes CASSFDSPYGYTF.

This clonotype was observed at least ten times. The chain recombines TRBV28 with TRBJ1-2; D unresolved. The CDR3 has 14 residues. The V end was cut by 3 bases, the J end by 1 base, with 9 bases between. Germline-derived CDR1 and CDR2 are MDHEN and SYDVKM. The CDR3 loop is CASSLWNFNYGYTF. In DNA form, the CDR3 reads TGTGCCAGCAGTTTGTGGAACTTTAACTATGGCTACACCTTC.

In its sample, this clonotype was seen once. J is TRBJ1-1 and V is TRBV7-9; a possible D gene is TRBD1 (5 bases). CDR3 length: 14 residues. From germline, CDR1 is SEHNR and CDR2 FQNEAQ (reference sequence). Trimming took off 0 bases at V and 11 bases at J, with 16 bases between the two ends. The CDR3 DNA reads TGTGCCAGCAGCTTAGCGGGATCAGGGTATGGTGCTTTCTTT. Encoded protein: CASSLAGSGYGAFF.

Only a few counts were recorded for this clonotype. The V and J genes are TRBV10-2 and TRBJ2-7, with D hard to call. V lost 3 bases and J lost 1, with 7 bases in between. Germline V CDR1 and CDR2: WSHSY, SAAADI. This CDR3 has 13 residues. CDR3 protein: CASSEGKSYEQYF. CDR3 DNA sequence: TGCGCCAGCAGTGAAGGGAAATCCTACGAGCAGTACTTC.

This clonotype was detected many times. CDR3 in amino acids: CASSLTGRNYGYTF. The CDR3 DNA reads TGTGCCAGTAGTCTCACGGGACGGAACTATGGCTACACCTTC. The chain has TRBV19 and TRBJ1-2; perhaps TRBD1 as D (5 bases). The CDR3 length is 14 residues. The germline CDR1 and CDR2 sequences are LNHDA and SQIVND (reference sequence). V was trimmed by 5 bases and J by 2 bases, leaving 12 bases between them.

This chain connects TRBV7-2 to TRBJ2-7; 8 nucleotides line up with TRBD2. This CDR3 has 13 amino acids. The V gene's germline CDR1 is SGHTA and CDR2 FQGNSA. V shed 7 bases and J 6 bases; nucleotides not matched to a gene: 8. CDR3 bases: TGTGCCAGCACAGGGACTAGTCTTCGCGAGCAGTACTTC. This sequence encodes CASTGTSLREQYF.

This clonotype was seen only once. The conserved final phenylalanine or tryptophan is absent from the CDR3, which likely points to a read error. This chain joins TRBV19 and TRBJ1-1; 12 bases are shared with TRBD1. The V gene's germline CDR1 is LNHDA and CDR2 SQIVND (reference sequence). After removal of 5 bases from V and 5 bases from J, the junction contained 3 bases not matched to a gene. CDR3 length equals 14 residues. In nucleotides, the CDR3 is TGTGCCAGTAGTTCGGGACAGGGGGCGACTGAAGCTTTCCTT. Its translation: CASSSGQGATEAFL.